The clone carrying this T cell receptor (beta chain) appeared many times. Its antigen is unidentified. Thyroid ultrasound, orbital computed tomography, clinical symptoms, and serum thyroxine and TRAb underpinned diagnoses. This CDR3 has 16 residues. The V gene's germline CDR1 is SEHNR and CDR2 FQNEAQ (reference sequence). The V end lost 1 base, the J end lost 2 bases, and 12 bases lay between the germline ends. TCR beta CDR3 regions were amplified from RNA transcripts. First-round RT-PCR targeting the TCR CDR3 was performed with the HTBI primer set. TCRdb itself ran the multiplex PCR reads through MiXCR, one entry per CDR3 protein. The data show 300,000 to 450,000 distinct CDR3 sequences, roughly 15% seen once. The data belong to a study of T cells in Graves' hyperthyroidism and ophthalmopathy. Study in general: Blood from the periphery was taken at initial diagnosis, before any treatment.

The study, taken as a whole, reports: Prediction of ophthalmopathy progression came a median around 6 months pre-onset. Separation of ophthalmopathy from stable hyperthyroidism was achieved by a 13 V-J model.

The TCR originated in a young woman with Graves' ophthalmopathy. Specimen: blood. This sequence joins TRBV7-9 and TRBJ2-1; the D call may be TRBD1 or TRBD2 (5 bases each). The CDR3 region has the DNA TGTGCCAGCAGCTTAGAGACGAGGGGACCCTACAATGAGCAGTTCTTC. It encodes CASSLETRGPYNEQFF. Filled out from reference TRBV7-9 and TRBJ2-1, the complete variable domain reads DTGVSQNPRHKITKRGQNVTFRCDPISEHNRLYWYRQTLGQGPEFLTYFQNEAQLEKSRLLSDRFSAERPKGSFSTLEIQRTEQGDSAMYLCASSLETRGPYNEQFFGPGTRLTVL.